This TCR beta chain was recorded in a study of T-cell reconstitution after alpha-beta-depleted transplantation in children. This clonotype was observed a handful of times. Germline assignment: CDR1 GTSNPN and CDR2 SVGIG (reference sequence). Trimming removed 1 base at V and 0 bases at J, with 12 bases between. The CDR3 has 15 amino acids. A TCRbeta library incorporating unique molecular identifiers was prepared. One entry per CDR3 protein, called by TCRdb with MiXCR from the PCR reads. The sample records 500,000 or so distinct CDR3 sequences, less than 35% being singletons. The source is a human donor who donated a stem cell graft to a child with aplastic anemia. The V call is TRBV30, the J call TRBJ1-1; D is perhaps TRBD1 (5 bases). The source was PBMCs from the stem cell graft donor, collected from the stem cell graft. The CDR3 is CAWSANQGVNTEAFF. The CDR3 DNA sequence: TGTGCCTGGAGTGCAAACCAAGGGGTGAACACTGAAGCTTTCTTT.